This TCR beta chain was recovered during a study of human T cells and chemical hapten exposure. TCRdb re-analysed the RACE reads in MiXCR, keeping a single row per CDR3 protein. Of 350,000 or so distinct CDR3 sequences in the sample, around 7% were seen once. Time point in this sample: patch test 1, 2 weeks after DPC sensitization. The treatment denotes: therapeutic diphenylcyclopropenone sensitization with weekly scalp DPC. Trimming took 3 bases from V and 8 from J, leaving 13 bases between them. CDR1 and CDR2 (germline): KGHSH, LQKENI. The CDR3 has 13 residues. This sequence joins TRBV18 and TRBJ1-1; D unresolved. The sequencing used whole blood, collected in connection with sensitization to the hapten diphenylcyclopropenone (DPC). This clonotype originated in a woman between 18 and 29 years old with alopecia areata. Some clones in this sample may be carry-over from other donors' samples. The CDR3 DNA follows: TGTGCCAGCTCACCGCCAACGATTCCCGAAGCTTTCTTT. It translates to CASSPPTIPEAFF.